This T cell receptor beta chain was found in a study of blood T cell repertoires in COVID-19. Overall study context: The samples span acute and convalescent COVID-19 from the United States, Italy and Spain. Nucleic acid was either cDNA or gDNA, and it came from T cells, B-cell-depleted T cells, or PBMCs.

As originally analysed: Reference gene primer amplification gave nucleated cell count estimates. Measured with immunoSEQ multiplex PCR; TCRdb has only the in-frame clones, and not every one. The V and J calls and clone size come from that table; D and trimming were worked out from the DNA. The sample lists about 200,000 clones, 70% to 90% occurring once. V lost 3 bases, J lost 9 bases, and 6 bases stayed unmatched. Germline V gene lookup returns CDR1 LGHDT and CDR2 YNNKEL (reference sequence). There are 16 residues in the CDR3. The clonotype was recovered from a man in his sixties with active or convalescent COVID-19. The rearrangement joins TRBV3-1 (or the pseudogene TRBV3-2) to TRBJ2-1, with 15 positions matching TRBD2. Sequences were obtained from peripheral blood. This CDR3 is CASSHRTSGGAGEQFF. The CDR3 DNA reads TGTGCCAGCAGCCATCGGACTAGCGGGGGGGCTGGTGAGCAGTTCTTC.